The rows below give T cell receptor beta chains drawn from one sample of a study of blood T cells in healthy people across ages. TCRdb reprocessed the 5' RACE reads via MiXCR and lists one record per CDR3 protein. The data contain around 870,000 distinct CDR3 sequences, around 30% of them singletons. The sequencing sample was made of blood. The source is a woman older than 75 in good health. Each CDR3 is given with its conserved first and last residue. D genes are given only for firm matches. Clone size is given for some rows only: seen once, a few or many times, or a class if the clone is expanded.

.	TRBJ1-1	.	TRBV4-3	16	TGCGCCAGCAGCCAAGATCCAAGAGTGAGGGACACTGAAGCTTTCTTT	CASSQDPRVRDTEAFF
.	TRBJ2-2	.	TRBV7-2	12	TGTGCCAGCAACATCATGGGCGGGGAGCGGTTTTTT	CASNIMGGERFF
.	TRBJ1-5	.	TRBV6-2/TRBV6-3	10	TGTGCCAGCGGGTATCAGCCCCAGCATTTT	CASGYQPQHF
.	TRBJ1-5	.	TRBV28	14	TGTGCCAGCACAGACAGAGTGGCAAATCAGCCCCAGCATTTT	CASTDRVANQPQHF
TRBD1	TRBJ2-7	many	TRBV7-9	16	TGTGCCAGCAGCTCTACAGGGACAGGCGATTACTACGAGCAGTACTTC	CASSSTGTGDYYEQYF
TRBD1	TRBJ2-6	few	TRBV7-2	16	TGTGCCAGCAGCTTAACTAGGGGGCCTGGGGCCAACGTCCTGACTTTC	CASSLTRGPGANVLTF
TRBD1	TRBJ1-1	few	TRBV6-2/TRBV6-3	15	TGTGCCAGCAGAAATTTCGGGACAGACAACACTGAAGCTTTCTTT	CASRNFGTDNTEAFF
TRBD1	TRBJ1-1	.	TRBV12-3/TRBV12-4	13	TGTGCCAGCAACAGGGACAGGGTAGAGAGAGCTTTCTTT	CASNRDRVERAFF
.	TRBJ2-1	many	TRBV3-1	14	TGTGCCAGCAGCCAACAGGGGGGGAACAATGAGCAGTTCTTC	CASSQQGGNNEQFF
.	TRBJ2-3	many	TRBV12-3/TRBV12-4	15	TGTGCCAGCAGTTTCAGCACAGGATCCACAGATACGCAGTATTTT	CASSFSTGSTDTQYF
.	TRBJ2-5	few	TRBV20-1	12	TGCAGTGCCCGTGGGCCTTCGGGGGAGCAGTACTTC	CSARGPSGEQYF
TRBD1	TRBJ2-3	.	TRBV12-3/TRBV12-4	15	TGTGCCAGCAGTCACCTCGGGACAGGGGAAGATACGCAGTATTTT	CASSHLGTGEDTQYF
.	TRBJ2-2	.	TRBV30	14	TGTGCCTCTAGTCCTAGCTCTAGCACCGGGGAGCTGTTTTTT	CASSPSSSTGELFF
TRBD1	TRBJ1-5	many	TRBV2	14	TGTGCCAGCGGGGGGACAGGGGGCTCAAAGCCCCAGCATTTT	CASGGTGGSKPQHF
TRBD1	TRBJ1-2	.	TRBV6-2/TRBV6-3	15	TGTGCCAGCAGCCGGCCGGGACAGGGCGCCTCTGGCTACACCTTC	CASSRPGQGASGYTF
.	TRBJ2-3	many	TRBV5-6	17	TGTGCCAGCAGCTTGGGCGTTGACGGGGGTTTCACAGATACGCAGTATTTT	CASSLGVDGGFTDTQYF
.	TRBJ2-3	.	TRBV20-1	10	TGCAGTGCTAACCGGGTCTCCCTTAATTTT	CSANRVSLNF
.	TRBJ1-1	few	TRBV3-1	13	TGTGCCAGCAGCCAAGAATTTGCCACTGAAGCTTTCTTT	CASSQEFATEAFF
.	TRBJ1-1	.	TRBV3-1	14	TGTGCCAGCAGCCAAGCGACCTTGAACACTGAAGCTTTCTTT	CASSQATLNTEAFF
TRBD2	TRBJ2-5	many	TRBV18	15	TGTGCCAGCTCAATAAGCGGGGCCTCTCAAGAGACCCAGTACTTC	CASSISGASQETQYF
.	TRBJ2-3	many	TRBV11-2	13	TGTGCCAGCAGCCCGTACGGAGGGGATACGCAGTATTTT	CASSPYGGDTQYF
TRBD1	TRBJ1-2	many	TRBV6-5	15	TGTGCCAGCACCAGACTGGGACAGGCTTGGGATGGCTACACCTTC	CASTRLGQAWDGYTF
.	TRBJ2-1	many	TRBV9	13	TGTGCCAGCAGTTACATAGGGGGGGATGAGCAGTTCTTC	CASSYIGGDEQFF
.	TRBJ2-5	.	TRBV27	15	TGTGCCAGCAGTATCGGTTGGGGACTCAAAGAGACCCAGTACTTC	CASSIGWGLKETQYF
TRBD2	TRBJ2-2	few	TRBV3-1	15	TGTGCCAGCAAGAGCGGGGCTTTTAACACCGGGGAGCTGTTTTTT	CASKSGAFNTGELFF
.	TRBJ2-5	few	TRBV18	14	TGTGCCAGCTCACACGGCGGAGTACAAGAGACCCAGTACTTC	CASSHGGVQETQYF
TRBD2	TRBJ2-5	.	TRBV4-1	17	TGCGCCAGCAGCCAAGATAACCAGCGGGAGGGCCGAGAGACCCAGTACTTC	CASSQDNQREGRETQYF
.	TRBJ2-3	many	TRBV4-2	13	TGTGCCAGCAGCCAAGGAGTGTCAGATACGCAGTATTTT	CASSQGVSDTQYF
.	TRBJ2-7	many	TRBV4-3	12	TGCGCCAGCAGCCAAGAATCAGGGGAGCAGTACTTC	CASSQESGEQYF
.	TRBJ2-1	.	TRBV2	13	TGTGCCAGCGGCCACCGAGCCTACAATGAGCAGTTCTTC	CASGHRAYNEQFF
.	TRBJ2-3	few	TRBV2	15	TGTGCCAGCAATAGGGACCCTCTATCCACAGATACGCAGTATTTT	CASNRDPLSTDTQYF
TRBD2	TRBJ2-1	many	TRBV12-3/TRBV12-4	19	TGTGCCAGCAGTTTTCAGCAGGGACTAGCGGGGAAAATATTCAATGAGCAGTTCTTC	CASSFQQGLAGKIFNEQFF
.	TRBJ2-5	many	TRBV27	14	TGTGCCAGCAGTACGCGGGACAGTAAAGAGACCCAGTACTTC	CASSTRDSKETQYF
.	TRBJ2-1	.	TRBV6-5	15	TGTGCCAGCGGAGGGACCGGGACAGTCTACAATGAGCAGTTCTTC	CASGGTGTVYNEQFF
TRBD2	TRBJ2-1	many	TRBV4-1	17	TGCGCCAGCAGCCAACCCCCCGGGACTAGCGGGGGGAATGAGCAGTTCTTC	CASSQPPGTSGGNEQFF
.	TRBJ1-1	many	TRBV12-3/TRBV12-4	11	TGTGCCAGCAGTTTAGGGAATGAGGCTTTCTTT	CASSLGNEAFF
TRBD1	TRBJ1-6	.	TRBV5-1	16	TGCGCCAGCAGCTTTACCCCGGACAGGGACGCTTCACCCCTCCACTTT	CASSFTPDRDASPLHF
TRBD1	TRBJ2-7	.	TRBV5-1	15	TGCGCCAGCAGCCCCTTGGACAGGGGTCCTTACGAGCAGTACTTC	CASSPLDRGPYEQYF
.	TRBJ2-7	many	TRBV12-3/TRBV12-4	14	TGTGCCAGCCGGCCTCCAGGGGCCACCTACGAGCAGTACTTC	CASRPPGATYEQYF
.	TRBJ2-3	many	TRBV20-1	13	TGCAGTGGCAGATCGGCGGGACCGGATACGCAGTATTTT	CSGRSAGPDTQYF
TRBD2	TRBJ2-3	.	TRBV2	14	TGTGCCAGCATGGGAGGGAGTAGGCCAGATACGCAGTATTTT	CASMGGSRPDTQYF
.	TRBJ2-4	many	TRBV5-6	15	TGTGCCAGCACCGAAGGGGGTCGGAGAGGGGACATTCAGTACTTC	CASTEGGRRGDIQYF
.	TRBJ2-2	.	TRBV4-3	15	TGCGCCAGCAGCCAAGAGCAGGGCTACACCGGGGAGCTGTTTTTT	CASSQEQGYTGELFF
TRBD2	TRBJ2-3	.	TRBV30	15	TGTGCCTGGAAGGAGACTAGCGGGGCCCCAGATACGCAGTATTTT	CAWKETSGAPDTQYF
TRBD1	TRBJ1-1	.	TRBV7-2	15	TGTGCCAGCAGGAAGACAGGGGGCGTGTACACTGAAGCTTTCTTT	CASRKTGGVYTEAFF